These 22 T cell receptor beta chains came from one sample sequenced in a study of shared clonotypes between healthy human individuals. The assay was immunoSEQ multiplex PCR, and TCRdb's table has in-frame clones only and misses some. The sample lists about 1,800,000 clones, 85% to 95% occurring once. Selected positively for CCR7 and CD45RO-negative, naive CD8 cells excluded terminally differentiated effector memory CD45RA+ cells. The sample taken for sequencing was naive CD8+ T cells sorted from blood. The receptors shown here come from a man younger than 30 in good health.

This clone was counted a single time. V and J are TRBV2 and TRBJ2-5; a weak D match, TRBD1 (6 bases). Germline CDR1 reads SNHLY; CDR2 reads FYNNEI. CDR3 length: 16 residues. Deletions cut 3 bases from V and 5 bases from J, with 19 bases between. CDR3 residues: CASSEGTGSFVETQYF. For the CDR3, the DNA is TGTGCCAGCAGTGAGGGTACAGGGAGTTTTGTTGAGACCCAGTACTTC.

The CDR3 loop reads CASSISGASGNTIYF. As DNA, the CDR3 is TGTGCCAGTAGTATCTCGGGCGCCTCTGGAAACACCATATATTTT. This chain links TRBV19 with TRBJ1-3; unclear D gene. The CDR3 spans 15 residues. The germline gives CDR1 LNHDA, CDR2 SQIVND (reference sequence). V gave up 3 bases and J gave up 0 bases, with 9 bases separating them.

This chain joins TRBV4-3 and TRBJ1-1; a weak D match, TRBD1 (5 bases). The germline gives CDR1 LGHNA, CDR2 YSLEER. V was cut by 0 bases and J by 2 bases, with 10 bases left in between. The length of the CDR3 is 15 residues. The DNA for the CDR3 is TGCGCCAGCAGCCAAGATGGGGACGGAAACACTGAAGCTTTCTTT. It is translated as CASSQDGDGNTEAFF.

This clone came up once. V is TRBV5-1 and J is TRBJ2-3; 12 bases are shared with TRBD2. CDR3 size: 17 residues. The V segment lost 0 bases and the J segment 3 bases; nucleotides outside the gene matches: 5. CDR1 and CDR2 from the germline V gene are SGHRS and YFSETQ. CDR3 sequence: CASSLETSGSETDTQYF. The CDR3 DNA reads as TGCGCCAGCAGCTTGGAGACTAGCGGGAGTGAAACAGATACGCAGTATTTT.

CDR3 loop: CSAKWVDEQFF. CDR3 bases: TGCAGTGCTAAATGGGTGGATGAGCAGTTCTTC. This chain joins TRBV20-1 and TRBJ2-1; D is unclear. There are 11 residues in the CDR3. V was cut by 4 bases and J by 8 bases, with 9 bases left in between. CDR1 and CDR2 from the germline V gene are DFQATT and SNEGSKA (reference sequence).

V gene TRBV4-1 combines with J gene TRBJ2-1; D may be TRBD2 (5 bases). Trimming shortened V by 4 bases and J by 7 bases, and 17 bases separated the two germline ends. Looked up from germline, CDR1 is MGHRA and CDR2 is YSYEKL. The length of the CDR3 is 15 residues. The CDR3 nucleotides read TGCGCCAGCAGCCCTAGTCTGGTAGCGAAGAATGAGCAGTTCTTC. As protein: CASSPSLVAKNEQFF.

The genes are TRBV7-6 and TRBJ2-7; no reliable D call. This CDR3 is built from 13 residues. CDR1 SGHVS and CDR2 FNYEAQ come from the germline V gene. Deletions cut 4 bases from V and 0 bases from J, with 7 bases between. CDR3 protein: CASSWEVSYEQYF. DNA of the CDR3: TGTGCCAGCAGCTGGGAAGTCTCCTACGAGCAGTACTTC.

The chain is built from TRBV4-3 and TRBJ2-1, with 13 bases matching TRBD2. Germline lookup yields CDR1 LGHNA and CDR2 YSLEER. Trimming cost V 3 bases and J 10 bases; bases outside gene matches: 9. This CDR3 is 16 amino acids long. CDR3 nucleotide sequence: TGCGCCAGCAGCCAGGTACTAGCGGGAGGGCCTGGAGAGCAGTTCTTC. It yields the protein CASSQVLAGGPGEQFF.

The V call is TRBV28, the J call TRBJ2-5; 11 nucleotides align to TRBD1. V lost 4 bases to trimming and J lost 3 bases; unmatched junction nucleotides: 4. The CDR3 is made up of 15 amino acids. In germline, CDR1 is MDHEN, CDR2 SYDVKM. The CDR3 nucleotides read TGTGCCAGCAGTTGGGGGGGACAGGGGGAAGAGACCCAGTACTTC. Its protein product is CASSWGGQGEETQYF.

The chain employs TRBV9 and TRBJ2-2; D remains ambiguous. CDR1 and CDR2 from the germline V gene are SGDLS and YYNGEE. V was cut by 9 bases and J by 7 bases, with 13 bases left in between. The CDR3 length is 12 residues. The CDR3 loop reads CATTDESGELFF. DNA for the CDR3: TGTGCCACAACGGACGAGAGCGGGGAGCTGTTTTTT. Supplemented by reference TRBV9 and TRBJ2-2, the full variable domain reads DSGVTQTPKHLITATGQRVTLRCSPRSGDLSVYWYQQSLDQGLQFLIQYYNGEERAKGNILERFSAQQFPDLHSELNLSSLELGDSALYFCATTDESGELFFGEGSRLTVL.

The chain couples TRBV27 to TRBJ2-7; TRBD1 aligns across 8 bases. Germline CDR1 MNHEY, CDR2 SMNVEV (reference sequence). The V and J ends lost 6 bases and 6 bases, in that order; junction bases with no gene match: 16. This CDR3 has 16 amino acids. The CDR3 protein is CASSPFVGQGAIEQYF. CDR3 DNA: TGTGCCAGCAGCCCTTTTGTGGGGCAGGGGGCAATCGAGCAGTACTTC.

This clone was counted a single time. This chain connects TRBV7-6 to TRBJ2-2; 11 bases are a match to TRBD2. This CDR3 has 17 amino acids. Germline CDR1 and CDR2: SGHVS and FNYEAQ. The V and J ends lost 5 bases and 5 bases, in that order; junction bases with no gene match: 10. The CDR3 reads CASSPLSGRALTGELFF. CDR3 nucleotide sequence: TGTGCCAGCAGCCCCCTTAGCGGGAGGGCCTTAACCGGGGAGCTGTTTTTT.

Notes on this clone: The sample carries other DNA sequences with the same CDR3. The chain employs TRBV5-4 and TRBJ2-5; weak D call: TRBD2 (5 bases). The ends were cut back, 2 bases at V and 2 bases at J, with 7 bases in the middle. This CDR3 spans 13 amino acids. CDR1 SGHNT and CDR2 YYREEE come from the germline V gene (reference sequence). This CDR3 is CASSLAEQETQYF. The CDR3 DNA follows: TGTGCCAGCAGCTTAGCGGAACAAGAGACCCAGTACTTC.

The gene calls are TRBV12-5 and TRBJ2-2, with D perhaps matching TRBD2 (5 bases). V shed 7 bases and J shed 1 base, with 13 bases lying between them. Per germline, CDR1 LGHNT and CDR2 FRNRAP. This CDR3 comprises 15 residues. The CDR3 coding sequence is TGTGCTAGTGCTCTAGCCTCAAGGAACACCGGGGAGCTGTTTTTT. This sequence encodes CASALASRNTGELFF.

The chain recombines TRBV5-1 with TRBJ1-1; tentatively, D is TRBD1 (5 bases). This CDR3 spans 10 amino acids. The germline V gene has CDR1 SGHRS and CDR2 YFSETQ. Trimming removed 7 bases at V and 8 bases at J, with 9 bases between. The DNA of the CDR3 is TGCGCCAGCGGGGACGGGGAAGCTTTCTTT. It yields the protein CASGDGEAFF.

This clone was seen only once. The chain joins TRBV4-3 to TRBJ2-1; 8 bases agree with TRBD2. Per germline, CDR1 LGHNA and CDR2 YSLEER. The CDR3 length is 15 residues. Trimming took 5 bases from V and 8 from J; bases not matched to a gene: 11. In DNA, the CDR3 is TGCGCCAGCAGCACTCGACTAGCGTTTAAGGATGAGCAGTTCTTC. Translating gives CASSTRLAFKDEQFF.

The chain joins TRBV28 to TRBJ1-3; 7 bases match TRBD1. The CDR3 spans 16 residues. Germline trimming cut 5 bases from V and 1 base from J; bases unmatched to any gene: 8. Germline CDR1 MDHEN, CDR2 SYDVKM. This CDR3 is CASSIYRGESGNTIYF. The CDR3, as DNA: TGTGCCAGCAGTATCTACAGGGGAGAATCTGGAAACACCATATATTTT.

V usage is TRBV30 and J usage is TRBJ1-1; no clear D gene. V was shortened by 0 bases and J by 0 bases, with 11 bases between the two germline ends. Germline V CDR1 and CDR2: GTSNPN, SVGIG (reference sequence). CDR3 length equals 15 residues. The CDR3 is CAWSVFLEMNTEAFF. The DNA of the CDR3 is TGTGCCTGGAGTGTATTTCTCGAGATGAACACTGAAGCTTTCTTT.

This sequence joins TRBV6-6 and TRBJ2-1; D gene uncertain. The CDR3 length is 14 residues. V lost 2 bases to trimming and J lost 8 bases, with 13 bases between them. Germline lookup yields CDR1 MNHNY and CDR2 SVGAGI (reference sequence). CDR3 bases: TGTGCCAGCAGTTACATTCAGCGTGTCGATGAGCAGTTCTTC. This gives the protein CASSYIQRVDEQFF.

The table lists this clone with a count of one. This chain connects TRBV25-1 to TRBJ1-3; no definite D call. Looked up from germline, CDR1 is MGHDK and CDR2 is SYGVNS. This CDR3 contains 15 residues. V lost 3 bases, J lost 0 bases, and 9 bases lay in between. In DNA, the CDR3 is TGTGCCAGCAGTGACCGGTTCAGCTCTGGAAACACCATATATTTT. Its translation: CASSDRFSSGNTIYF.

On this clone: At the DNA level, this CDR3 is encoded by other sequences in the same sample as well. CDR3 amino acids: CASSQERGYEQYF. The CDR3 nucleotides read TGCGCCAGCAGCCAGGAGAGGGGCTACGAGCAGTACTTC. This chain connects TRBV4-3 to TRBJ2-7; D tentatively fits TRBD1 or TRBD2 (5 bases each). CDR3 length equals 13 residues. The germline V and J ends were trimmed by 3 bases and 3 bases, with 9 bases remaining between them. The V gene's germline CDR1 is LGHNA and CDR2 YSLEER.

CDR3 nucleotide sequence: TGCAGCGTTGACCAGAGCTCCTACAATGAGCAGTTCTTC. Translated: CSVDQSSYNEQFF. This chain links TRBV29-1 with TRBJ2-1; D not resolved. The CDR3 totals 13 residues. Germline CDR1 and CDR2: SQVTM and ANQGSEA. V dropped 3 bases and J dropped 0 bases, with 6 bases sitting between them.